This TCR beta chain was documented in a study of blood T cell repertoires in COVID-19. Germline V CDR1 and CDR2: MNHEY, SVGAGI. The V segment lost 0 bases and the J segment 6 bases; nucleotides outside the gene matches: 3. The CDR3 contains 15 residues. The assay was immunoSEQ multiplex PCR, and TCRdb's table has in-frame clones only and misses some. This table holds about 250,000 clones, around 89% found once. Material for sequencing was peripheral blood. The origin of this receptor is a woman aged 30 to 39 with COVID-19, enrolled during active disease. The rearrangement links TRBV6-5 to TRBJ2-2, with TRBD2 matching over 8 bases. CDR3 DNA sequence: TGTGCCAGCAGTTACTCCCCCGGGGGGGCCGGGGAGCTGTTTTTT. Its translation: CASSYSPGGAGELFF.